This section outlines one T cell receptor (beta chain) sequence together with its context. Its antigen is still unknown. The data were taken from a study of cytomegalovirus exposure and HLA in healthy donors (dated by TCRdb to about 2017). About the study as a whole: According to an earlier analysis of a few hundred of the donors, about 179 million T cells yielded 120 million or so unique TCR beta sequences and around 280 Gb of sequence data. Along with the approximately 700-subject first cohort, a separate validation cohort of 120 different subjects was used. In an earlier analysis of roughly 540 of the donors, high-throughput TCR beta sequencing was used to judge whether each TCR beta V gene segment behaved as functional or pseudogenic. To study patterns of TCR occurrence, a later analysis re-analyzed previously published TCR beta repertoires from more than 550 donors and added high-resolution HLA genotyping. The number of typed donors differed by locus: about 620-640 for A, B, C, DRB1 and DQB1; 500 to 550 for DQA1; roughly 600 for DPA1; and some 470 for DPB1. Among about 360 genotyped donors of the cohort, an average of about 240,000 unique TCR beta nucleotide sequences were sequenced per donor, 15% to 20% of them non-productive. An early release covering just under 650 HLA-typed donors comprised roughly 300 gigabases of sequencing data and approximately 80 million unique TCR sequences. Donor age, sex, ethnicity and CMV serostatus were compiled together with the repertoire data. High-throughput TCR immunosequencing, statistical association of individual TCRs with disease status, and machine learning were combined to predict cytomegalovirus infection status. Rather than drawing on any new phenotypic data, the later analysis identified candidate immune exposures from TCR beta sequences and the way those sequences occurred across donors. The study profiled the T cell repertoires of 500 to 800 subjects by immunosequencing and related them to cytomegalovirus serostatus. Every discovery cohort repertoire had been produced on one sequencing platform. A later genetic analysis used genome-wide SNP genotypes for about 60% of the 666 donors, treating that subset as a discovery cohort. The study was designed to test whether signatures of past pathogen exposure could be identified by cataloging public T cell receptors. Of the roughly 400 genotyped donors, about 80% fell in the genetic ancestry cluster associated with self-reported Caucasian donors. HLA typing included class I and class II loci at four-digit resolution. Roughly five DR-DQ haplotypes were handled as single units for association and clustering, since linkage in the cohort was strong. Paper-wide results and their limitations: A group of highly shared sequence variants was considered likely to be a technical artifact of the sequencing pipeline. This cohort had only TCR beta chains sequenced, and the lack of alpha or paired-chain data limited which features could be detected. A later genetic analysis associated a missense DCLRE1C variant with V-gene and J-gene trimming of TCR beta chains, and an independent cohort replicated the association. In a later analysis, HLA-associated TCR beta chains showed more clonal expansion and lower generation probabilities than non-associated chains that were equally common. Because the 87-base-pair reads could not distinguish some IMGT-functional V segments, including TRBV6-2 and TRBV6-3, those segments were excluded. The only immune exposure information available for the cohort was CMV serostatus. The presence/absence analyses assumed that sequencing depth was roughly uniform across donors, and that assumption may not be true. A few of the identified cytomegalovirus-associated TCR beta chains were confirmed in vitro to be specific for cytomegalovirus antigens. The authors suggested that the approach could potentially be extended to other disease states and immunological phenotypes. According to a later analysis, parvovirus B19, influenza, CMV and Epstein-Barr virus appeared linked to several top co-occurrence clusters. Most CMV-associated TCR beta chains appeared to be HLA-restricted in a later analysis, and the HLA associations seemed to be driven largely by CMV exposure. A further reported finding was that TCR beta sequences accurately predicted the HLA-A and HLA-B alleles for most subjects in the first cohort. In a later analysis, 16,951 TCR beta sequences were associated with specific HLA alleles at a false discovery rate of 0.05. In a later genetic analysis, fewer N-insertions in productive TCRs were reported among donors in an Asian-associated ancestry cluster than the 666-donor mean. A total of about 150 TCR beta chains were listed by the study as associated with cytomegalovirus. The classifier was reported to diagnose cytomegalovirus status with high specificity and sensitivity in both the original and validation cohorts. The earlier analysis of a few hundred of the donors excluded fewer than 20 rarely observed V segments, including chromosome 9 orphons, because counts were too low. Linkage disequilibrium might explain the correlated functional status among segregating V segments, but an unknown experimental factor could not be ruled out. In an earlier analysis of some 500 of the donors, most TCR beta V segments were observed in productive rearrangements about 90% or about 30% of the time, broadly matching IMGT annotations. In a later analysis, TCR association rates were found to vary across HLA loci, with the most associated TCRs seen for DRB1 alleles and the fewest for HLA-C alleles. Because some donors lacked HLA typing at each locus, the association tests relied only on the typed subset. When HLA alleles, especially DR and DQ, strongly co-occurred, TCR associations were difficult to assign to individual alleles. Most TCR sequences were observed very rarely across donors, whereas some public TCRs were present in many individuals.

Library method: the immunoSEQ multiplex PCR assay. For the multiplex PCR, a mixture combining 60 forward primers for TCR Vbeta segments and 13 reverse primers for TCR Jbeta segments was used. A multiplex PCR assay on genomic DNA amplified the CDR3 region of rearranged TCR beta genes. The Illumina HiSeq System was used to sequence the amplified TCR beta libraries as 87-base-pair reads. Processing in the source paper ran as follows. A later analysis counted about 80 million unique TCR beta chains across the 640 or so repertoires, and roughly 11 million of these chains were shared by at least two donors. To remove PCR and sequencing errors, raw reads were error-corrected and collapsed into unique sequences using a nearest-neighbor algorithm that merged closely related sequences. CDR3 sequences were aligned to IMGT reference sequences to assign V, D and J gene segments. For a sequence to be retained, a match of at least six nucleotides was required to both a V gene segment and a J gene segment. A rearrangement was called productive if the CDR3 had no stop codons and remained in frame with V and J, and every other rearrangement was called non-productive. CDR3 was defined according to IMGT convention as the region running from the second conserved V-encoded cysteine to the conserved J-encoded phenylalanine. Sequences without an unambiguous match to a single V gene segment were excluded from the earlier analysis of several hundred of the donors. In an earlier analysis of some 590 of the donors, a V segment was called functional when productive rearrangements were above 56.7%, and segregating when the standard deviation between donors exceeded 5%. To diagnose cytomegalovirus status from the catalog of TCR beta chain sequences, a statistical classification framework was built. V and J gene assignment, in a later analysis, came from comparing TCR nucleotide sequences with IMGT/GENE-DB human TR gene sequences. Using the TCRdist pipeline, a later analysis assigned CDR3 sequences along with most-parsimonious VDJ recombination scenarios. A later analysis defined each TCR beta chain by its CDR3 amino acid sequence plus V-gene family, and excluded reads lacking a unique V-gene family. In a later analysis, around 650 highly shared, low-generation-probability nucleotide sequences were removed to address suspected cross-contamination and a sequencing artifact. For each public chain, a later analysis derived a clonal expansion index from normalized ranks of inferred template counts within each repertoire. Generation probabilities in a later analysis came from a VDJ recombination model fitted to out-of-frame rearrangements, and those results were checked against IGoR. In a later analysis, hypergeometric tests were used to score TCR-TCR, TCR-HLA and TCR-CMV co-occurrence, with a repertoire-size bias correction applied to TCR pairs. A later analysis estimated false discovery rates by permuting HLA or CMV assignments 20 times. A later analysis grouped co-occurring TCRs with DBSCAN, adding TCRdist sequence similarity when clustering within HLA-allele-positive subsets. Co-occurrence clustering excluded repertoires with fewer than 30,000 or more than 120,000 public chains, plus five with anomalous nucleotide sharing. The source is immuneACCESS, and TCRdb retained only in-frame sequences with V and J called. Part of the clones is not carried over; for the studies checked, unresolved V genes explain less than half of this, and the remainder is unexplained. The DNA gave D and trimming, while V, J and clone size come from that table. The table for this sample shows about 200,000 clones. About 1% of the sample is taken by the ten largest.

From cysteine to phenylalanine, the CDR3 is 16 amino acids long. The only DNA kept is the CDR3, 48 bases in frame from the first base. Trimmed from V: 0 bases; trimmed from J: 2 bases; junction bases lacking a gene match: 1. In total, roughly 670 healthy bone marrow donors made up the cohort. At the time of sampling, every cohort member was nominally healthy, though immune exposures that went unrecorded were likely present. The donor tested CMV seropositive and was one of the 289 seropositive cohort members. A peripheral blood sample was provided by each donor, and peripheral blood mononuclear cells were used for TCR beta sequencing. The Qiagen DNeasy Blood Extraction Kit was used to extract genomic DNA from the blood cell samples.

The chain couples TRBV23-1 to TRBJ2-2, with 9 middle bases fitting TRBD1. TRBV23-1 is given ORF status, its function remaining uncertain. The TCR was taken from a woman under 40 in good health and CMV-seropositive. What was sequenced was PBMCs. The DNA reads TGCGCCAGCAGTCAATCGGACAGGGGAAACACCGGGGAGCTGTTTTTT. Translated, this is CASSQSDRGNTGELFF.